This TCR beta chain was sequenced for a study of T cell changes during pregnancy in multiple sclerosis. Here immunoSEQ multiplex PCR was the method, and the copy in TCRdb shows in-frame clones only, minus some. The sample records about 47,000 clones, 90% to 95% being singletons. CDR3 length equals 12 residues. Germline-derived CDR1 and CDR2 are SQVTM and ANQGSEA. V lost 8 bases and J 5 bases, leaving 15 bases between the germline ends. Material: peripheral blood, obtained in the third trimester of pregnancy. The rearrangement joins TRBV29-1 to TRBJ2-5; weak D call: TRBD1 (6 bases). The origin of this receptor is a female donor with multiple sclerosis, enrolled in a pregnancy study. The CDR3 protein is CSSGQWGETQYF. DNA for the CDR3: TGCAGCAGTGGACAGTGGGGGGAGACCCAGTACTTC.